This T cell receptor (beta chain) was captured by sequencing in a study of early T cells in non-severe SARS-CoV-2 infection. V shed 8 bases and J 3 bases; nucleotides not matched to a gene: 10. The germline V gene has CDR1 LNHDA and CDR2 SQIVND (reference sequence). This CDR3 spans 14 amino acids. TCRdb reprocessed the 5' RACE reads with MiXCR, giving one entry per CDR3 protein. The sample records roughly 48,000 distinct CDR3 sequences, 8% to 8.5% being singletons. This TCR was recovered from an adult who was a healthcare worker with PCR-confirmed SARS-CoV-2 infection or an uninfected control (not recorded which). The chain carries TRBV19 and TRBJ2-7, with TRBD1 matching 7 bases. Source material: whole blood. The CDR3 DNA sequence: TGTGCCAGTCGACATTACCGGGACAGCTACGAGCAGTACTTC. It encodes CASRHYRDSYEQYF.